This TCR beta chain was profiled in a study of blood T cell repertoires in COVID-19 (dated by TCRdb to the early 2020s). For the study in its entirety: The collaborator samples originated in the United States, Italy and Spain and spanned the acute and convalescent phases of COVID-19. The prospective study material was composed of cDNA or gDNA derived from T cells, B-cell-depleted T cells, or PBMCs. Deeply sampled blood TCRbeta repertoires from subjects exposed to, actively infected with, or recovered from COVID-19 were included in the dataset. The repertoires were released in a freely available public database intended as a resource for research on the immune response to SARS-CoV-2. Samples were obtained from the ongoing ImmuneRACE study (first 160 participants) and from roughly 1,300 subjects provided by 6 global collaborators. Sample metadata almost always included a de-identified subject ID, COVID-19 status, age in years and sex. Where HLA class I and class II types were available, the types were taken from metadata supplied by the sample provider, not from assay-based typing. Overall study results and their limits: Clinical and demographic metadata were provided uncurated, with the amount varying by source and participant.

Details on this clone: Its antigen remains unidentified. There are no base qualities to consult, and no much larger clone falls within one base.

The immunoSEQ Assay, a bias-controlled multiplex PCR, was used to amplify TCRbeta CDR3 regions from genomic DNA. Regarding the original processing steps: Nucleated cell counts per sample were estimated from amplification of reference gene primers within the assay. Sequence reads were collapsed and filtered to measure the absolute abundance of every unique TCRbeta CDR3 rearrangement. For each sample, productive Simpson clonality was calculated by taking the square root of Simpson's diversity index across productive rearrangements. In TCRdb, the immuneACCESS table is reduced to in-frame sequences with V and J assigned. These tables do not hold every clone; where another copy was compared, an unresolved V gene accounts for under half, and the others remain unexplained. The V and J calls and clone size are taken from that table; D and trimming were inferred from the DNA. A total of about 140,000 clones appear in this sample, 88% of them only once. The ten largest clones take up 1.8% of the sample.

V sheds 1 base and J sheds 8 bases, leaving 10 bases between their ends. CDR1 and CDR2 are read off the germline V gene as SGHDT and YYEEEE. The CDR3 spans 14 residues, from the cysteine through the phenylalanine. Only the CDR3 portion is preserved as DNA: 42 bases, with reading frame beginning at the first base. Collaborating institutions collected whole blood in K2EDTA tubes following their own protocols. For TCRbeta analysis, collaborators shipped samples in one of three forms: frozen whole blood, isolated PBMCs, or DNA extracted from either of those sample types. The TCR comes from a man between 65 and 85 years old with acute or convalescent COVID-19. The sequencing input was peripheral blood. In this chain, TRBV5-6 is recombined with TRBJ1-6; TRBD1 is possibly the D segment (5 matching bases). The base sequence is TGTGCCAGCAGCTTGTGGGCGGGGGATTCACCCCTCCACTTT. Its protein reads: CASSLWAGDSPLHF.